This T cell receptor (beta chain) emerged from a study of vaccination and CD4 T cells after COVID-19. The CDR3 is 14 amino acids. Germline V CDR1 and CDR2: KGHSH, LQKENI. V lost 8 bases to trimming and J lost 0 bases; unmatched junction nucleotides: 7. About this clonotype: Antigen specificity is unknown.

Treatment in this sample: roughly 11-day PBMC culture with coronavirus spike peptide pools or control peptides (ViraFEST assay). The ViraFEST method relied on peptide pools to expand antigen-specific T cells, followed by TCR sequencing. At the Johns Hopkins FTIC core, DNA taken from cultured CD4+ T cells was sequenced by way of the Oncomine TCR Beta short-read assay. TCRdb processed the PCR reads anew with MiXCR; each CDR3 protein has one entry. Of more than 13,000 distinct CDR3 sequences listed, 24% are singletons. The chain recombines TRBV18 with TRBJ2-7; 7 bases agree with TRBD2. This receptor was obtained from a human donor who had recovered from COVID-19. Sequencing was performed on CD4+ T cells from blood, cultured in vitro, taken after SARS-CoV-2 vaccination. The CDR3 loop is CASTERGRSYEQYF. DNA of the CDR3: TGTGCCAGCACGGAGCGGGGTCGCTCCTACGAGCAGTACTTC.